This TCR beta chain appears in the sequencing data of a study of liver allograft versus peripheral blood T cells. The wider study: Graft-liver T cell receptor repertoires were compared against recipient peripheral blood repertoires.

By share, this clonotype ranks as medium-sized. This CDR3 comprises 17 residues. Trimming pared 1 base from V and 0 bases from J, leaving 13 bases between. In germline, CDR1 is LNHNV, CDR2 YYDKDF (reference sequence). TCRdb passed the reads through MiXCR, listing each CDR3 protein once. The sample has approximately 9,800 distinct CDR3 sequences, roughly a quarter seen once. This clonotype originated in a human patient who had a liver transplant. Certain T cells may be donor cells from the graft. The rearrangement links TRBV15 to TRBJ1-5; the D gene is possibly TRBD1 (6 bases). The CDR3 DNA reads TGTGCCACCAGCAGAGGCGGGGGCCAATATAGCAATCAGCCCCAGCATTTT. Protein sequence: CATSRGGGQYSNQPQHF.